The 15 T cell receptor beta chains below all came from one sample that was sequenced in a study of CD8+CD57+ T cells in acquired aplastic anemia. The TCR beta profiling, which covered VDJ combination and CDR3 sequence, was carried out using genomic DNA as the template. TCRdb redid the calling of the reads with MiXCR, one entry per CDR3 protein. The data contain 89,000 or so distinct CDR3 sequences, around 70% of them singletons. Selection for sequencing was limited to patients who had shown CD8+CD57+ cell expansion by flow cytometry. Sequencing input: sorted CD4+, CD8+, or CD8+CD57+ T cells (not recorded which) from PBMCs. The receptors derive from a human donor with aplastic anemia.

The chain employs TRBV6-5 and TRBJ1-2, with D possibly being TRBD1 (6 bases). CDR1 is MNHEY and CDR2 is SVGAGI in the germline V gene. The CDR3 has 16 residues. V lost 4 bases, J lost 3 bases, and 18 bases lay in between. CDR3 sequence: CASSSQGNTGDYGYTF. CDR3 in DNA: TGTGCCAGCAGTTCACAGGGCAACACCGGGGACTATGGCTACACCTTC.

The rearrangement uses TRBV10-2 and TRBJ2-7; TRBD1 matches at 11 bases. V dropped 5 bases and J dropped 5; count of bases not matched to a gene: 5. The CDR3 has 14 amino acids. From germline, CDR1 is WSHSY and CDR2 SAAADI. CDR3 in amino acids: CASSLPGQGDEQYF. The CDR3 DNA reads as TGCGCCAGCAGTTTACCGGGACAGGGGGACGAGCAGTACTTC.

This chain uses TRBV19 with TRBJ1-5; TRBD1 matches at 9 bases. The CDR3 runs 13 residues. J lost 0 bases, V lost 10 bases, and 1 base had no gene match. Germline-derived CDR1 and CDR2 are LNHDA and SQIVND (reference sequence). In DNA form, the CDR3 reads TGTGCCACGGGACAGGGTAGCAATCAGCCCCAGCATTTT. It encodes CATGQGSNQPQHF.

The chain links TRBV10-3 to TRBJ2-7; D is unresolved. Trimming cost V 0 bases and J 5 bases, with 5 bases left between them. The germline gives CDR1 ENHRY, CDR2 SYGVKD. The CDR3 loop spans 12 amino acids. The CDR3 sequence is CAISESMNEQYF. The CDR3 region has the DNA TGTGCCATCAGTGAGTCGATGAACGAGCAGTACTTC.

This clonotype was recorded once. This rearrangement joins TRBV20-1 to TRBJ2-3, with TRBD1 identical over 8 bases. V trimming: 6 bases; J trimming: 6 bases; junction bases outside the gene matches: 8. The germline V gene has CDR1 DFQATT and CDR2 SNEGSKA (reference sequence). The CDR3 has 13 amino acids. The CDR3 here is CSAEGQGRDTQYF. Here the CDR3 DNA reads TGCAGTGCCGAAGGACAGGGACGGGATACGCAGTATTTT.

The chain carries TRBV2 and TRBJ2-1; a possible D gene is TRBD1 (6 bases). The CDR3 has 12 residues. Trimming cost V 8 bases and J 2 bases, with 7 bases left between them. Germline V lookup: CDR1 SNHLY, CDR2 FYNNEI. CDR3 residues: CASPGAYNEQFF. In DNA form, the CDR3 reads TGTGCCAGCCCAGGGGCCTACAATGAGCAGTTCTTC.

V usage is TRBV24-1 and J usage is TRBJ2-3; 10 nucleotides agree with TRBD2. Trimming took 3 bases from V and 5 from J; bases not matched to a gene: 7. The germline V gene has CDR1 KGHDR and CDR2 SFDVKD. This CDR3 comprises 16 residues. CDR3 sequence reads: CATSDLSSGRRDTQYF. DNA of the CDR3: TGTGCCACCAGTGATCTATCTAGCGGGAGAAGAGATACGCAGTATTTT.

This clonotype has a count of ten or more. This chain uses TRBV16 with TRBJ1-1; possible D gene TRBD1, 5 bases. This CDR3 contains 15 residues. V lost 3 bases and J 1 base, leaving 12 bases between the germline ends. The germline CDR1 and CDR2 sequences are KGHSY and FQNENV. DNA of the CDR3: TGTGCCAGCAGCCAGCGGGACTTCCCGAACACTGAAGCTTTCTTT. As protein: CASSQRDFPNTEAFF.

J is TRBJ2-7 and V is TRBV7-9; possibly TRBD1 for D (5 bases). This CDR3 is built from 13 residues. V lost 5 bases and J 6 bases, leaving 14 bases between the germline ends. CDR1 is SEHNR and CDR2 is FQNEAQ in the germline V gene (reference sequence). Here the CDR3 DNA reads TGTGCCAGCAGCGGCAGGGTCTCCCCCGAGCAGTACTTC. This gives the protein CASSGRVSPEQYF.

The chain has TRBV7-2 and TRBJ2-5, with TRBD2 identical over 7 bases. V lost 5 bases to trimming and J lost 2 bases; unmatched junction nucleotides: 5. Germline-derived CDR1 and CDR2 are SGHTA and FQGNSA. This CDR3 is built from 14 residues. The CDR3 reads CASSKVGGQETQYF. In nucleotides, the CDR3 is TGTGCCAGCAGCAAGGTCGGGGGGCAAGAGACCCAGTACTTC.

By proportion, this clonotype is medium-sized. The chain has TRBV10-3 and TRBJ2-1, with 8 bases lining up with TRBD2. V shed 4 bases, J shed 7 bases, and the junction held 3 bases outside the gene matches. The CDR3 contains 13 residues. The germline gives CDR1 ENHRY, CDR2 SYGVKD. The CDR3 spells CAISVLAGNEQFF. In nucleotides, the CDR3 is TGTGCCATCAGTGTCTTAGCGGGAAATGAGCAGTTCTTC.

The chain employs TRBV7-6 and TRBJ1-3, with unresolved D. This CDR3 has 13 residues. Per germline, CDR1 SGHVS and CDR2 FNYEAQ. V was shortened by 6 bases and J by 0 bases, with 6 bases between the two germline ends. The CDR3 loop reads CASSIYSGNTIYF. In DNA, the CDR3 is TGTGCCAGCAGTATCTACTCTGGAAACACCATATATTTT.

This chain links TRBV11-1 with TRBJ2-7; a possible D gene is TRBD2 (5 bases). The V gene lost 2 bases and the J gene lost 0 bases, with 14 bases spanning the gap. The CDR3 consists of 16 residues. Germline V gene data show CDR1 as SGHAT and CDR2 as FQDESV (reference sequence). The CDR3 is CASSLLSKGSSYEQYF. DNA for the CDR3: TGTGCCAGCAGCTTATTATCTAAAGGGAGCTCCTACGAGCAGTACTTC.

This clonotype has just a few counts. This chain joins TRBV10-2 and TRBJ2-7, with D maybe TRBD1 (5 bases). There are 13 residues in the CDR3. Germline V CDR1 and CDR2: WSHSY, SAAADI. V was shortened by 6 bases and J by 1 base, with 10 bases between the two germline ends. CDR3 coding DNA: TGCGCCAGCAGCAGGGATCAGTCCTACGAGCAGTACTTC. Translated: CASSRDQSYEQYF.

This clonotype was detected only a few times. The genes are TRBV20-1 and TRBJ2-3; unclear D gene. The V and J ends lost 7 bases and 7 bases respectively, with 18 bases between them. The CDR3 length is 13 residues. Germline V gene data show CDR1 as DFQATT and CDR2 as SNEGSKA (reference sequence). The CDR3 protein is CSGSGLGRNTQYF. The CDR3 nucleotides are TGCAGTGGTTCGGGCTTAGGGCGGAATACGCAGTATTTT.